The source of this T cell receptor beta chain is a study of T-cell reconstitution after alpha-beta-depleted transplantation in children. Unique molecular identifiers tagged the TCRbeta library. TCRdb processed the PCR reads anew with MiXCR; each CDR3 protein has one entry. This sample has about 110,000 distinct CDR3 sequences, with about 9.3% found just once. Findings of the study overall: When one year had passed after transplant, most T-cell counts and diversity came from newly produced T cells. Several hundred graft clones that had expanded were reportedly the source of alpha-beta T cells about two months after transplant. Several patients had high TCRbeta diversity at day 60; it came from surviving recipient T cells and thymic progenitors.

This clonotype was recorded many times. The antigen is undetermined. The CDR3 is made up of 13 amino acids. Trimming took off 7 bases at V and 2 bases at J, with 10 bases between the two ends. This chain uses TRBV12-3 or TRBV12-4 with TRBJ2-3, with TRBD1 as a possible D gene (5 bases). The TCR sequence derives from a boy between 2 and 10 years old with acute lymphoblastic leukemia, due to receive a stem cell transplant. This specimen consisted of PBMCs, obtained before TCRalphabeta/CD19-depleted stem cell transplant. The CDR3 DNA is TGTGCCAGCACGGACATCCCCACAGATACGCAGTATTTT. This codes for CASTDIPTDTQYF.